A selection of T cell receptor beta chains follows, all from one sample in a study of cytomegalovirus exposure and HLA in healthy donors. Produced via immunoSEQ multiplex PCR; TCRdb's table is partial and in-frame only. The sample records about 140,000 clones, about 85% being singletons. The source material was PBMCs. The source of these receptors is a female donor in good health and CMV-seronegative. Each CDR3 is given without its conserved first and last residue.

v_call: TRBV9; j_call: TRBJ2-1; cdr3_aa: ASTDSLSSYNEQF
v_call: TRBV5-4; j_call: TRBJ2-1; cdr3_aa: ASNSGTSGSNEQF
v_call: TRBV4-3; j_call: TRBJ1-1; cdr3_aa: ASSQDLGREAF
v_call: TRBV11-3; j_call: TRBJ2-5; cdr3_aa: ASSSLTGVGETQY
v_call: TRBV30; j_call: TRBJ2-1; cdr3_aa: AWSPTSDEQF
v_call: TRBV9; j_call: TRBJ2-2; cdr3_aa: ASSVEWTSDNTGELF
v_call: TRBV5-5; j_call: TRBJ2-7; cdr3_aa: ASSLARGRDEQY
v_call: TRBV15; j_call: TRBJ2-3; cdr3_aa: ATSRPGDPSLVVADTQY
v_call: TRBV6-6; j_call: TRBJ2-5; cdr3_aa: ASRTRSGTGDKGQY
v_call: TRBV7-8; j_call: TRBJ2-2; cdr3_aa: ASSRTSGMGNTGELF
v_call: TRBV30; j_call: TRBJ2-2; cdr3_aa: AWSPTGTSGISGELF
v_call: TRBV9; j_call: TRBJ2-7; cdr3_aa: ASSVDGTGGVDEQY
v_call: TRBV28; j_call: TRBJ2-2; cdr3_aa: ASSLMGQGTGELF
v_call: TRBV9; j_call: TRBJ2-1; cdr3_aa: ASSVFLAGGGEQF
v_call: TRBV15; j_call: TRBJ2-3; cdr3_aa: ATSGIADTQY
v_call: TRBV9; j_call: TRBJ1-3; cdr3_aa: ASSPEFSGNTIY
v_call: TRBV28; j_call: TRBJ1-6; cdr3_aa: ASSRQGAYSPLH
v_call: TRBV18; j_call: TRBJ2-5; cdr3_aa: ASSPGLGQETQY
v_call: TRBV4-3; j_call: TRBJ2-7; cdr3_aa: ASSQGGNSYEQY
v_call: TRBV4-1; j_call: TRBJ2-7; cdr3_aa: ASSQPTSGTYEQY
v_call: TRBV6-6; j_call: TRBJ2-1; cdr3_aa: ATVPKGGPGGHEQF
v_call: TRBV25-1; j_call: TRBJ2-1; cdr3_aa: ASSRGRYEQF
v_call: TRBV15; j_call: TRBJ2-3; cdr3_aa: ATSRASTDTQY
v_call: TRBV7-6; j_call: TRBJ1-3; cdr3_aa: ASSLAPPTTLSGNTIY
v_call: TRBV5-1; j_call: TRBJ2-1; cdr3_aa: ASSERGDKNNEQF
v_call: TRBV10-2; j_call: TRBJ2-3; cdr3_aa: ASSEGSGAPLY
v_call: TRBV7-9; j_call: TRBJ2-1; cdr3_aa: ASSLLPRDAGQF
v_call: TRBV6-5; j_call: TRBJ1-2; cdr3_aa: ASSWGDGYT
v_call: TRBV7-3; j_call: TRBJ2-1; cdr3_aa: ASSLGGGEQF
v_call: TRBV5-6; j_call: TRBJ1-1; cdr3_aa: ASSLQGTREAF
v_call: TRBV7-2; j_call: TRBJ2-7; cdr3_aa: ASSLSPSYEQY
v_call: TRBV7-8; j_call: TRBJ1-2; cdr3_aa: ASSPGGGWGGYT
v_call: TRBV18; j_call: TRBJ2-5; cdr3_aa: ASSLRDRKETQY